This TCR beta chain was recorded in a study of a mutant IDH1 vaccine in newly diagnosed glioma listed by TCRdb under 2021. Broadly, across the study: In the chemotherapy-containing groups, vaccination started alongside temozolomide cycles, whereas in patients who had radiotherapy alone it started 4-6 weeks after radiotherapy. Of the 30 to 35 patients who were treated, around 62% were male and approximately 40% were female, and the mean age was around 41 years. Before enrollment, patients had received standard therapy of radiotherapy alone, temozolomide alone, or radiochemotherapy with temozolomide; most received the combination. The week-35 safety follow-up was designated visit V12, and the week-47 end of study was designated visit V13. Six visits were used for peripheral blood collection: V03 (baseline), V05, V07, V10, V12 and V13. For exploratory analyses, longitudinal TCRB deep sequencing was carried out in about 25 treated patients wherever samples were available.

The paper as a whole reports these results and caveats: PBMC samples for TCRB deep sequencing were selected based on availability. The authors noted that analyses of patient blood samples could not be reproduced because of sample limitations. Immune responses induced by the vaccine were seen in over 90% of patients across multiple MHC alleles. No apparent relationship was observed between pseudoprogression and alterations in the top peripheral T cell clonotypes detected by TCRB sequencing.

Libraries were constructed by the immunoSEQ multiplex PCR assay. Following the manufacturer's protocol, the hsTCRB Kit was used to amplify rearranged TCR beta chain sequences. Sequencing of TCRB libraries was carried out on an Illumina MiSeq. The authors' analysis ran thus. The proprietary platform of the kit vendor was used for demultiplexing, trimming and gene mapping. Drawn from immuneACCESS, this table holds only the in-frame rearrangements with V and J called that TCRdb kept. Clones are partly lost; checked studies trace under half to an unresolved V gene and leave the rest unexplained. V and J calls and clone size are those listed in that table; D and trimming were worked out from the DNA. Across this sample there are some 31,000 clones, with 65% to 85% seen only once. About 10% of the sample belongs to the ten largest clones. CDR1 is given as SNHLY and CDR2 as FYNNEI, both from the germline V gene. The CDR3 sequence holds 14 residues, the cysteine and phenylalanine included. Kept here is only the CDR3 DNA, which spans 42 bases and is read in frame from base 1.

What the time point label conveys for this sample: week 35, safety follow-up. Each vaccine dose was 300 ug of a 20-mer mutant IDH1 peptide in Montanide, given subcutaneously with topical imiquimod. Patients received eight vaccinations in weeks 1, 3, 5, 7, 11, 15, 19 and 23, corresponding to visits V03 through V10. All donors had newly diagnosed IDH1-mutant astrocytomas of WHO grade 3 or 4 that showed loss of nuclear ATRX. The samples were drawn from NOA16, a multicentre, single-arm, open-label phase I trial in Germany that tested a mutant IDH1 peptide vaccine in humans for the first time. Genomic DNA for TCRB sequencing was isolated from EDTA blood with the DNeasy Blood and Tissue Kit. Comment on this clone: Its antigen remains undetermined. No qualities accompany the bases; no much larger clone lies one base away.

Sequenced here: PBMCs, sampled from a glioma patient whose treatment included an IDH1 peptide vaccine. The receptor was derived from a woman in her 30s with glioma. Some clones in this sample may be carry-over from other donors' samples. This receptor chain uses TRBV2 and TRBJ2-5; TRBD1 is possibly the D segment (5 matching bases). Near its end, the DNA agrees better with TRBJ2-7, so the J call may be wrong. The DNA sequence is given as TGTGCCAGCAGCCCTCCGGACAAGACCTACGAGCAGTACTTC. Its coded protein is CASSPPDKTYEQYF.